These 16 T cell receptor beta chains were sequenced from one sample in a study of blood T cell repertoires in COVID-19. Measured with immunoSEQ multiplex PCR; TCRdb has only the in-frame clones, and not every one. Found here are 300,000 to 350,000 clones, approximately 89% of them singletons; the top ten hold just under 4%. What was sequenced was peripheral blood. These receptors originate from a woman aged 60-75 years with COVID-19, enrolled during active disease.

This clone was recorded once. The chain links TRBV6-2 or TRBV6-3 to TRBJ2-2, with a tentative D call TRBD2 (5 bases). Germline CDR1 reads MNHEY; CDR2 reads SVGEGT. The V end was cut by 0 bases, the J end by 3 bases, with 8 bases between. The CDR3 has 15 residues. This chain's CDR3 is CASSYSWRHTGELFF. The CDR3 nucleotides are TGTGCCAGCAGTTACTCTTGGAGGCACACCGGGGAGCTGTTTTTT.

This chain links TRBV30 with TRBJ1-5, with a possible D match to TRBD1 (6 bases). The CDR3 sequence is 14 residues long. Germline V gives CDR1 GTSNPN, CDR2 SVGIG (reference sequence). V was clipped by 3 bases and J by 4 bases, with 13 bases between them. CDR3 residues: CAWRGHLHNQPQHF. The CDR3 DNA reads TGTGCCTGGAGGGGACACTTACATAATCAGCCCCAGCATTTT.

Points on this clone: This sample also contains other DNA sequences that code for the same CDR3. The chain combines TRBV7-2 with TRBJ2-7; 8 nucleotides align to TRBD2. CDR3 length: 14 amino acids. Trimming took 2 bases from V and 3 from J; bases not matched to a gene: 3. Germline CDR1 reads SGHTA; CDR2 reads FQGNSA. CDR3 nucleotide sequence: TGTGCCAGCAGCTTACGGCTAGCGGGCTACGAGCAGTACTTC. Its protein is CASSLRLAGYEQYF.

This rearrangement joins TRBV18 to TRBJ1-1; no clear D. The germline V gene encodes CDR1 KGHSH and CDR2 LQKENI. Between the trimmed V and J ends, which lost 9 bases and 3 bases, there was a span of 14 bases. The CDR3 is made up of 13 amino acids. This CDR3 is CASLAGVDTEAFF. CDR3 sequence (DNA): TGTGCCAGTCTCGCAGGCGTTGACACTGAAGCTTTCTTT.

The CDR3 reads CATSSPLQGLPDQHF. Here the CDR3 DNA reads TGTGCCACCAGCAGTCCCTTACAGGGGTTACCGGACCAGCATTTT. This chain uses TRBV15 with TRBJ1-5; 7 nucleotides match TRBD1. J lost 12 bases, V lost 3 bases, and 14 bases had no gene match. From germline, CDR1 is LNHNV and CDR2 YYDKDF (reference sequence). The CDR3 contains 15 residues.

This clone has more than one count but fewer than ten. The chain links TRBV9 to TRBJ2-7; 8 nucleotides line up with TRBD2. CDR1 SGDLS and CDR2 YYNGEE come from the germline V gene. With 3 bases clipped from V and 1 base from J, the junction kept 3 bases outside the gene matches. This CDR3 region has 14 residues. This chain's CDR3 is CASSATSGSYEQYF. The DNA for the CDR3 is TGTGCCAGCAGCGCCACTAGCGGTTCCTACGAGCAGTACTTC.

The rearrangement links TRBV28 to TRBJ2-1; 10 bases align to TRBD2. Germline loops: CDR1 MDHEN, CDR2 SYDVKM. This CDR3 spans 13 amino acids. The V and J ends lost 4 bases and 8 bases, in that order; junction bases with no gene match: 2. This chain's CDR3 is CASSWGTSDEQFF. The CDR3 nucleotides are TGTGCCAGCAGTTGGGGGACTAGCGATGAGCAGTTCTTC. The entire variable domain, with the rest obtained from reference TRBV28 and TRBJ2-1, is as follows: DVKVTQSSRYLVKRTGEKVFLECVQDMDHENMFWYRQDPGLGLRLIYFSYDVKMKEKGDIPEGYSVSREKKERFSLILESASTNQTSMYLCASSWGTSDEQFFGPGTRLTVL.

This clone was seen a few times. The chain links TRBV4-1 to TRBJ2-7; 7 bases match TRBD1. Looked up from germline, CDR1 is MGHRA and CDR2 is YSYEKL. V lost 1 base, J lost 4 bases, and 7 bases stayed unmatched. The CDR3 has 15 residues. CDR3: CASSQVNRQGYEQYF. In DNA, the CDR3 is TGCGCCAGCAGCCAAGTGAACCGACAGGGTTACGAGCAGTACTTC.

The V gene is TRBV6-5, the J gene TRBJ2-5; 8 nucleotides align to TRBD2. The V segment lost 8 bases and the J segment 2 bases; nucleotides outside the gene matches: 7. The CDR3 consists of 14 residues. Germline CDR1 is MNHEY and CDR2 is SVGAGI. CDR3 residues: CASGKRGPQETQYF. The DNA of the CDR3 is TGTGCCAGCGGGAAGCGGGGGCCTCAAGAGACCCAGTACTTC.

This clone is a singleton in its sample. This sequence joins TRBV19 and TRBJ2-7, with 8 bases identical to TRBD1. The V gene's germline CDR1 is LNHDA and CDR2 SQIVND (reference sequence). The CDR3 has 15 residues. The junction had 6 bases not matched to a gene; V was cut back by 5 bases and J by 0 bases. The CDR3 region is CASSARTGNSYEQYF. In nucleotides, the CDR3 is TGTGCCAGTAGTGCCAGGACAGGGAACTCCTACGAGCAGTACTTC.

J is TRBJ2-5 and V is TRBV25-1; weak D call: TRBD1 (5 bases). The germline gives CDR1 MGHDK, CDR2 SYGVNS. The CDR3 is 18 amino acids. Trimming shortened V by 3 bases and J by 2 bases, and 22 bases separated the two germline ends. The CDR3 is CASSESGVRQGWQETQYF. CDR3 in DNA: TGTGCCAGCAGTGAGTCTGGGGTTAGGCAGGGTTGGCAAGAGACCCAGTACTTC.

The CDR3, as DNA: TGTGCCAGCAGTGCCGGGACAGGGGGTTTGGTAAAACTGTTTTTT. Its protein product is CASSAGTGGLVKLFF. This rearrangement joins TRBV2 to TRBJ1-4; TRBD1 agrees at 11 bases. Unmatched junction bases numbered 8, after V lost 4 bases and J lost 10 bases. Germline V gene lookup returns CDR1 SNHLY and CDR2 FYNNEI. The CDR3 is 15 residues long.

The chain has TRBV29-1 and TRBJ2-1; TRBD2 aligns across 9 bases. J was trimmed by 8 bases and V by 0 bases; bases with no gene match: 8. The CDR3 is made up of 15 amino acids. Germline V lookup: CDR1 SQVTM, CDR2 ANQGSEA. The CDR3 protein is CSVEEAGGGAHEQFF. Written as DNA, the CDR3 is TGCAGCGTTGAAGAAGCGGGCGGGGGGGCCCATGAGCAGTTCTTC.

Worth noting for this clone: The junction departs from the called germline gene at one end, perhaps through a read error. This chain connects TRBV6-2 or TRBV6-3 to TRBJ2-6, with unresolved D. Germline-derived CDR1 and CDR2 are MNHEY and SVGEGT. The CDR3 spans 14 residues. The chain's CDR3 is CASSYSSVANVLTF. CDR3 in DNA: TGTGCCAGCAGTTACTCTTCTGTGGCCAACGTCCTGACTTTC.

This chain links TRBV7-6 with TRBJ2-1; 7 nucleotides align to TRBD2. In germline, CDR1 is SGHVS, CDR2 FNYEAQ. J lost 6 bases, V lost 4 bases, and 6 bases had no gene match. CDR3 size: 14 residues. CDR3 DNA: TGTGCCAGCAGCTCGTCGGGCGGGGGCAATGAGCAGTTCTTC. Translated: CASSSSGGGNEQFF.

This clone has only one observation. The rearrangement links TRBV2 to TRBJ1-5; possible D gene TRBD1, 5 bases. The CDR3 has 16 residues. V lost 6 bases and J lost 0, with 15 bases in between. Germline assignment: CDR1 SNHLY and CDR2 FYNNEI. The CDR3 sequence: CASRRGGDYSNQPQHF. The DNA for the CDR3 is TGTGCCAGCAGGAGAGGAGGGGATTATAGCAATCAGCCCCAGCATTTT.